The source of this T cell receptor beta chain is a study of shared clonotypes between healthy human individuals. TCRdb keeps only in-frame clones here, not all; method: immunoSEQ multiplex PCR. Among some 2,000,000 clones listed, over 85% were seen once. The V gene's germline CDR1 is SGHNT and CDR2 YYREEE (reference sequence). CDR3 size: 15 residues. Trimming stripped 6 bases from V and 6 bases from J, with 19 bases between. The chain carries TRBV5-4 and TRBJ2-1, with D possibly TRBD1 on 6 matching bases. The material sequenced was naive CD4+ T cells sorted from blood. The subset is: CD45RA+ positively selected. This receptor was taken from a man between 18 and 35 years old in good health. CDR3: CASNNIGQITNEQFF. CDR3 sequence (DNA): TGTGCCAGCAATAATATCGGACAGATAACCAATGAGCAGTTCTTC.